One sample yielded the 18 T cell receptor beta chains listed below, sequenced in a study of T cells in women clearing cervical HPV infection. Profiled with immunoSEQ multiplex PCR; TCRdb holds only in-frame clones, not every one. Its listing shows about 15,000 clones. The material sequenced was blood buffy coat. These receptors were obtained from a woman between 18 and 69 years old with a cervical HPV16 infection that either progressed to CIN3+ or cleared (not recorded which).

Concerning this clone itself: The read terminates 3 residues ahead of where the CDR3 ends, so the germline J gene completes it. The rearrangement joins TRBV12-3 or TRBV12-4 to TRBJ1-1; TRBD1 matches 11 bases. Unmatched junction bases numbered 11, after V lost 6 bases and J lost 5 bases. The CDR3 loop spans 16 amino acids. The covered CDR3 bases are TGTGCCAGCAGGCCCGGGACAGGGGGTGGAGCGACTGAA. Protein: CASRPGTGGGATE. The CDR3 as a whole reads CASRPGTGGGATEAFF.

A remark on this clone: The read terminates 3 residues before the CDR3 end, so the remaining end is supplied by the germline J gene. This chain joins TRBV20-1 and TRBJ2-7, with a tentative D call TRBD2 (5 bases). The germline gives CDR1 DFQATT, CDR2 SNEGSKA (reference sequence). This CDR3 comprises 15 residues. Deletions cut 6 bases from V and 0 bases from J, with 18 bases between. CDR3 region: CSADDLAHSSYEQYF. CDR3 DNA (partial): TGCAGTGCGGACGATCTAGCCCATAGCTCCTACGAG.

Of note for this clone: The read finishes 3 residues shy of the CDR3 end, and the germline J gene is used to complete it. V is TRBV28 and J is TRBJ2-7, with 9 nucleotides matching TRBD2. Germline assignment: CDR1 MDHEN and CDR2 SYDVKM. The CDR3 has 17 amino acids. V dropped 7 bases and J dropped 4; count of bases not matched to a gene: 17. The CDR3 reads CASTLPPSAGGRYEQYF. CDR3 bases read: TGTGCCAGCACCCTCCCCCCGTCGGCGGGAGGGAGATACGAG.

As to this clone: The read finishes 3 residues shy of the CDR3 end, and the germline J gene is used to complete it. V is TRBV11-2 and J is TRBJ2-7; no clear D gene. CDR1 is SGHAT and CDR2 is FQNNGV in the germline V gene. The germline V and J ends were trimmed by 5 bases and 2 bases, with 10 bases remaining between them. The CDR3 sequence is 13 residues long. The DNA read from the CDR3 is TGTGCCAGCAGCCGAACACGAACCTACGAG. It yields the protein CASSRTRTYE. The whole CDR3 sequence is CASSRTRTYEQYF.

Notes on this clone: Sequencing ends 3 residues short of the CDR3 end; the germline J gene provides the rest. This sequence joins TRBV7-3 and TRBJ1-2; D gene unclear. The CDR3 consists of 13 residues. Per germline, CDR1 SGHTA and CDR2 FQGTGA. The sequenced part of the CDR3 DNA is TGTGCCAGCAGCTTATCCAAGAATGGCGGC. Translation: CASSLSKNGG. The full CDR3 protein reads CASSLSKNGGYTF.

Worth noting for this clone: The CDR3 end falls 3 residues outside the read, so it is completed with the germline J gene. The J gene is TRBJ2-3, the V gene TRBV7-8; D might be TRBD1 (6 bases). The CDR3 length is 16 residues. The ends were cut back, 1 base at V and 0 bases at J, with 11 bases in the middle. CDR1 is SGHVS and CDR2 is FQNEAQ in the germline V gene. The CDR3 bases that were read are TGTGCCAGCAGCTTAGGAGGGGGTTTGAGCACAGATACG. Protein product: CASSLGGGLSTDT. The complete CDR3 reads CASSLGGGLSTDTQYF.

As regards this clone: The DNA ends 3 residues before the CDR3 does, and the rest of the CDR3 is filled in from the germline J gene. The chain combines TRBV19 with TRBJ1-1, with 8 bases identical to TRBD1. Germline CDR1 and CDR2: LNHDA and SQIVND (reference sequence). The CDR3 length is 14 residues. V dropped 5 bases and J dropped 1; count of bases not matched to a gene: 3. This CDR3 is CASSSGQGNTEAFF. The sequenced part of the CDR3 DNA is TGTGCCAGTAGTTCCGGACAGGGGAACACTGAA.

For this clone: With the read ending 3 residues before the CDR3 end, the germline J gene is used to fill in that end. The rearrangement uses TRBV30 and TRBJ1-2; D may be TRBD1 (5 bases). The CDR3 loop spans 14 amino acids. CDR1 GTSNPN and CDR2 SVGIG come from the germline V gene (reference sequence). The part of the CDR3 DNA that was read is TGTGCCTGGAGTCCCCGGCAGGGTTTAAGAGGC. Its protein product is CAWSPRQGLRG. The CDR3 as a whole reads CAWSPRQGLRGYTF.

This CDR3 reads CASRRDRGRKLAGELFF. Incomplete CDR3 DNA: TGTGCCAGCAGGAGGGACAGGGGGCGTAAGCTGGCCGGGGAG. The chain combines TRBV2 with TRBJ2-2; 12 positions match TRBD1. The DNA ends 3 residues before the CDR3 does, and the rest of the CDR3 is filled in from the germline J gene. The CDR3 covers 17 residues. Germline assignment: CDR1 SNHLY and CDR2 FYNNEI. Unmatched junction bases numbered 11, after V lost 6 bases and J lost 6 bases.

Of note for this clone: The read finishes 3 residues shy of the CDR3 end, and the germline J gene is used to complete it. The chain employs TRBV5-4 and TRBJ2-5; TRBD2 is a possible D gene (5 bases). Germline-derived CDR1 and CDR2 are SGHNT and YYREEE (reference sequence). The length of the CDR3 is 15 residues. V was shortened by 0 bases and J by 5 bases, with 14 bases between the two germline ends. The CDR3 sequence: CASSLATASSETQYF. The covered CDR3 bases are TGTGCCAGCAGCTTGGCCACGGCTAGCTCGGAGACC.

About this clone itself: The CDR3 goes on 3 residues after the read ends, and that part is filled in from the germline J gene. The chain employs TRBV5-4 and TRBJ2-3, with D possibly matching TRBD1 (6 bases). Germline V lookup: CDR1 SGHNT, CDR2 YYREEE (reference sequence). The CDR3 spans 15 residues. V lost 3 bases, J lost 2 bases, and 13 bases lay in between. CDR3 loop: CASSSTGFPTDTQYF. Incomplete CDR3 DNA: TGTGCCAGCAGCTCGACAGGTTTCCCCACAGATACG.

Of note for this clone: The CDR3 end lies 3 residues beyond the end of the read and is filled in from the germline J gene. J is TRBJ2-7 and V is TRBV30, with D possibly matching TRBD1 (7 bases). In germline, CDR1 is GTSNPN, CDR2 SVGIG (reference sequence). The V gene lost 7 bases and the J gene lost 3 bases, with 16 bases spanning the gap. This CDR3 is built from 13 residues. CDR3 region: CAYQGGRNYEQYF. The part of the CDR3 DNA that was read is TGTGCCTACCAGGGGGGCAGAAACTACGAG.

Worth noting for this clone: The read stops 3 residues short of the end of the CDR3; the missing end is completed from the germline J gene. The chain couples TRBV27 to TRBJ1-2, with D maybe TRBD1 (5 bases). The CDR3 totals 13 residues. The germline V gene has CDR1 MNHEY and CDR2 SMNVEV (reference sequence). V was trimmed by 6 bases and J by 1 base, leaving 9 bases between them. Partial CDR3 DNA: TGTGCCAGCAGCCCAGGGTTTAACTATGGC. It specifies CASSPGFNYG. The complete CDR3 protein is CASSPGFNYGYTF.

Partial CDR3 DNA: TGTGCCAGCAGTGAGGCCCCGGGGGTTTGGGGA. Protein sequence: CASSEAPGVWG. The whole CDR3 protein is CASSEAPGVWGAFF. This chain uses TRBV2 with TRBJ1-1, with D possibly TRBD1 on 5 matching bases. The read finishes 3 residues shy of the CDR3 end, and the germline J gene is used to complete it. Germline V gene lookup returns CDR1 SNHLY and CDR2 FYNNEI. The CDR3 is 14 amino acids.

About this clone: Sequencing ends 3 residues short of the CDR3 end; the germline J gene provides the rest. V and J are TRBV20-1 and TRBJ1-4; D is ambiguous. This CDR3 spans 13 amino acids. Trimming left V 0 bases short and J 8 bases short, with 10 bases between. Germline CDR1 and CDR2: DFQATT and SNEGSKA (reference sequence). The DNA read from the CDR3 is TGCAGTGCTAGAGATGAGGCGCGGGAAAAA. The encoded protein is CSARDEAREK. In full, the CDR3 reads CSARDEAREKLFF.

With respect to this clone: The read comes to an end 3 residues before the CDR3 does, leaving the germline J gene to fill in the end. This chain links TRBV5-1 with TRBJ2-3; TRBD2 might be the D (5 bases). CDR1 is SGHRS, CDR2 YFSETQ, per germline. The CDR3 runs 15 residues. The ends were cut back, 0 bases at V and 2 bases at J, with 10 bases in the middle. The CDR3 reads CASSLVRGTTDTQYF. The covered CDR3 bases are TGCGCCAGCAGCTTGGTCCGGGGAACCACAGATACG.

In the case of this clone: The read falls 3 residues short of the CDR3 end, and the missing part is taken from the germline J gene. The chain has TRBV5-1 and TRBJ2-5; 9 bases agree with TRBD2. Germline-derived CDR1 and CDR2 are SGHRS and YFSETQ. The CDR3 extends over 16 amino acids. J lost 3 bases, V lost 0 bases, and 6 bases had no gene match. This CDR3 reads CASSLVGSGGKETQYF. The sequenced CDR3 bases are TGCGCCAGCAGCTTGGTGGGTAGCGGGGGTAAAGAGACC.

With respect to this clone: Read coverage stops 3 residues before the CDR3 terminus; the germline J gene supplies the remainder. This sequence joins TRBV20-1 and TRBJ1-5, with TRBD1 identical over 10 bases. This CDR3 contains 12 residues. V lost 6 bases and J lost 5; bases outside the gene matches: 1. CDR1 and CDR2 from the germline V gene are DFQATT and SNEGSKA (reference sequence). The sequenced CDR3 bases are TGCAGTGCGGGACAGGGGTATCAGCCC. It specifies CSAGQGYQP. The CDR3 in its entirety is CSAGQGYQPQHF.